This is a list of T cell receptor beta chains from one sample in a study of T cell clonotyping in hematopoietic cell transplantation. Only in-frame clones appear in the TCRdb table, and some are missing; sequencing was by immunoSEQ multiplex PCR. The sample holds about 76,000 clones, 96% seen once. Specimen: peripheral blood mononuclear cells, collected before stem cell transplant. Receptor source: a woman between 50 and 59 years old with acute myeloid leukemia. Some clones in this sample may be carry-over from other donors' samples. CDR3s include the opening cysteine and the closing phenylalanine or tryptophan. A D gene is named only where the DNA matches it firmly. Where a row states a size, it is once, few, many or the class of an expanded clone; other rows omit it.

V gene	D gene	J gene	clone size	CDR3 DNA	CDR3 protein
TRBV27	-	TRBJ2-6	-	TGTGCCAGCAGTCTAGGTTCTGGGGCCAACGTCCTGACTTTC	CASSLGSGANVLTF
TRBV29-1	TRBD1	TRBJ2-1	-	TGCAGCGTCGTGAGACAGGGCGATGAGCAGTTCTTC	CSVVRQGDEQFF
TRBV30	TRBD1	TRBJ2-5	-	TGTGCCTGGAGTACGGGACAGGTGATAGAGACCCAGTACTTC	CAWSTGQVIETQYF
TRBV2	TRBD2	TRBJ2-1	-	TGTGCCAGCACGGGCGGGAGCTCCTACAATGAGCAGTTCTTC	CASTGGSSYNEQFF
TRBV9	-	TRBJ2-6	-	TGTGCCAGCAGCCCTCGGGGGGCCAGCTCTGGGGCCAACGTCCTGACTTTC	CASSPRGASSGANVLTF
TRBV4-1	-	TRBJ2-2	-	TGCGCCAGCAGCCAAGAGGAAACGAGCACCGGGGAGCTGTTTTTT	CASSQEETSTGELFF
TRBV7-2	-	TRBJ2-5	-	TGTGCCAGCAGCTCCCACCAAGAGACCCAGTACTTC	CASSSHQETQYF
TRBV9	-	TRBJ1-1	few	TGTGCCAGCAGCGCCGGGGCTGCACCCCCGGAAGCTTTCTTT	CASSAGAAPPEAFF
TRBV11-2	-	TRBJ2-3	-	TGTGCCAGCAGCCCCGGGCGACTCACAGATACGCAGTATTTT	CASSPGRLTDTQYF
TRBV5-1	TRBD1	TRBJ1-3	few	TGCGCCAGCAGAGGGGGCGCGGAAGGAAACACCATATATTTT	CASRGGAEGNTIYF
TRBV6-5	-	TRBJ2-7	-	TGTGCCAGCAGTTACTCGAGAGGGTTCGACGAGCAGTACTTC	CASSYSRGFDEQYF
TRBV30	TRBD1	TRBJ1-2	once	TGTGCCCGCCACGGGACAGGGACTAACTATGGCTACACCTTC	CARHGTGTNYGYTF
TRBV7-8	-	TRBJ2-7	-	TGTGCCAGCAGCTTAGCGACTGAATACGAGCAGTACTTC	CASSLATEYEQYF
TRBV6-5	-	TRBJ1-1	few	TGTGCCAGCAGTGACAGCTTCATGAACACTGAAGCTTTCTTT	CASSDSFMNTEAFF
TRBV5-1	-	TRBJ2-1	-	TGCGCCAGCAGCTTACTTGAATACAATGAGCAGTTCTTC	CASSLLEYNEQFF
TRBV5-1	-	TRBJ1-2	-	TGCGCCAGCAGCTTGGAGGTCAGGGGTGGCTACACCTTC	CASSLEVRGGYTF